The 11 T cell receptor beta chains presented below share a single source sample, sequenced in a study of Ad26.COV2.S vaccination and SARS-CoV-2 variants. Sequencing used immunoSEQ multiplex PCR; TCRdb keeps in-frame clones, though not all of them. The profile covers about 440,000 clones, with about 90% appearing a single time and about 4.4% taken by the ten largest. Treatment indicated: 19 received Ad26.COV2.S at low or high dose, single or two shots; several received placebo; per-sample allocation not given. The study sampled participants on day 63 after the first vaccine or placebo injection. The starting material was peripheral blood, obtained in a trial of Ad26.COV2.S vaccine versus placebo. The receptors here all came from a person between 18 and 59 years old who received the Ad26.COV2.S COVID-19 vaccine or a placebo.

V and J are TRBV28 and TRBJ2-5, with 9 bases matching TRBD1. This CDR3 has 13 residues. CDR1 and CDR2 from the germline V gene are MDHEN and SYDVKM. The ends lost 5 bases at V and 5 bases at J; junction bases unmatched: 3. The CDR3 DNA sequence: TGTGCCAGCAGTGCGGACAGGGGTGAGACCCAGTACTTC. Translated, it gives CASSADRGETQYF.

This clone has just a few counts. The DNA of the CDR3 is TGTGCCAGCAGTAAGACAGGGAGAGGGGCCTACGAGCAGTACTTC. Translated: CASSKTGRGAYEQYF. The chain employs TRBV6-6 and TRBJ2-7; 7 positions match TRBD1. In germline, CDR1 is MNHNY, CDR2 SVGAGI (reference sequence). This CDR3 is 15 amino acids long. V was clipped by 5 bases and J by 2 bases; unmatched bases: 9.

This rearrangement joins TRBV27 to TRBJ2-1; no clear D. With 3 bases removed from V and 0 bases from J, the gap between germline ends came to 9 bases. Germline-derived CDR1 and CDR2 are MNHEY and SMNVEV (reference sequence). This CDR3 region has 15 residues. CDR3 amino acids: CASSLGRHSYNEQFF. DNA for the CDR3: TGTGCCAGCAGTTTGGGCAGGCACTCCTACAATGAGCAGTTCTTC.

V gene TRBV29-1 combines with J gene TRBJ2-2; D gene unclear. The CDR3 is made up of 13 amino acids. CDR1 and CDR2 from the germline V gene are SQVTM and ANQGSEA. V was cut by 4 bases and J by 0 bases, with 6 bases left in between. The CDR3 reads CSVAAPNTGELFF. The CDR3 DNA reads TGCAGCGTTGCAGCGCCGAACACCGGGGAGCTGTTTTTT.

The chain links TRBV20-1 to TRBJ1-3; no reliable D call. This CDR3 comprises 13 residues. Deletions cut 3 bases from V and 0 bases from J, with 6 bases between. Per the germline V gene, CDR1 is DFQATT and CDR2 is SNEGSKA (reference sequence). The CDR3 spells CSASGYSGNTIYF. CDR3 coding DNA: TGCAGTGCTAGTGGTTACTCTGGAAACACCATATATTTT.

J is TRBJ2-1 and V is TRBV27; no firm D call. The CDR3 has 17 amino acids. The ends were cut back, 5 bases at V and 3 bases at J, with 20 bases in the middle. The germline V gene has CDR1 MNHEY and CDR2 SMNVEV (reference sequence). The CDR3 loop reads CASSPIRTGSLYNEQFF. CDR3 DNA sequence: TGTGCCAGCAGTCCCATCCGTACGGGCTCCCTCTACAATGAGCAGTTCTTC.

The gene calls are TRBV6-2 or TRBV6-3 and TRBJ2-1; 10 nucleotides align to TRBD2. The J segment lost 9 bases and the V segment lost 3 bases, leaving 5 bases of the junction unmatched. Looked up from germline, CDR1 is MNHEY and CDR2 is SVGEGT. The CDR3 totals 14 residues. The CDR3 here is CASSYVLAGVEQFF. The CDR3 DNA follows: TGTGCCAGCAGTTATGTTCTAGCGGGAGTTGAGCAGTTCTTC.

The chain employs TRBV10-2 and TRBJ1-2; TRBD1 might be the D (5 bases). Trimming left V 8 bases short and J 2 bases short, with 12 bases between. The CDR3 is 13 residues long. Germline V gene lookup returns CDR1 WSHSY and CDR2 SAAADI. The CDR3, as DNA: TGCGCCAGCGAGGGGACGGGGAACTATGGCTACACCTTC. Translated: CASEGTGNYGYTF.

The chain recombines TRBV5-6 with TRBJ2-3; 12 bases align to TRBD2. The CDR3 consists of 18 residues. CDR1 is SGHDT and CDR2 is YYEEEE in the germline V gene. V shed 2 bases and J 2 bases; nucleotides not matched to a gene: 9. The CDR3 DNA sequence: TGTGCCAGCAGCTTAGGACTAGCGGGAAGTCCCTCCACAGATACGCAGTATTTT. This codes for CASSLGLAGSPSTDTQYF.

This chain connects TRBV5-5 to TRBJ1-2; D remains unclear. Germline V gene sequence: CDR1 SGHKS, CDR2 YYEKEE (reference sequence). The CDR3 consists of 11 residues. V was shortened by 5 bases and J by 1 base, with 3 bases between the two germline ends. The CDR3 coding sequence is TGTGCCAGCAGTAATAACTATGGCTACACCTTC. Translation: CASSNNYGYTF. The complete variable domain, with remaining parts taken from reference TRBV5-5 and TRBJ1-2, reads DAGVTQSPTHLIKTRGQQVTLRCSPISGHKSVSWYQQVLGQGPQFIFQYYEKEERGRGNFPDRFSARQFPNYSSELNVNALLLGDSALYLCASSNNYGYTFGSGTRLTVV.

This clone was observed a handful of times. The chain recombines TRBV18 with TRBJ2-3; 10 positions agree with TRBD2. This CDR3 is built from 16 residues. V was clipped by 5 bases and J by 4 bases; unmatched bases: 9. Germline CDR1 KGHSH, CDR2 LQKENI. The DNA for the CDR3 is TGTGCCAGCTCATACCTGAGCGGGAGGGCCCCAGATACGCAGTATTTT. This codes for CASSYLSGRAPDTQYF.